This TCR beta chain was captured in a study of response to subunit inactivated influenza vaccine. TCRdb analysed the RT-PCR reads with MiXCR anew, one entry per CDR3 protein. Of under 550,000 distinct CDR3 sequences listed, 6.5% to 8% are singletons. The V end was cut by 4 bases, the J end by 5 bases, with 9 bases between. There are 12 residues in the CDR3. This sequence was found in a man aged 45-69 years who received an inactivated influenza vaccine. The input for sequencing was PBMCs from blood, taken around 25 months after vaccination. The chain uses TRBV12-3 or TRBV12-4 and TRBJ2-7; perhaps TRBD1 as D (5 bases). The CDR3 protein is CASSSATDEQYF. DNA for the CDR3: TGTGCCAGCAGTTCGGCGACAGACGAGCAGTACTTC.